This T cell receptor (beta chain) was retrieved from a study of cytomegalovirus exposure and HLA in healthy donors. General study points: The study listed roughly 160 cytomegalovirus-associated TCR beta chains.

The PCR ran on 60 Vbeta and 13 Jbeta primers. Generated by immunoSEQ multiplex PCR, the TCRdb table keeps only in-frame clones and is missing some. The sample records over 150,000 clones, about 63% being singletons. The V gene's germline CDR1 is SGHRS and CDR2 YFSETQ. The V end was cut by 0 bases, the J end by 7 bases, with 8 bases between. CDR3 size: 14 residues. Concerning this clone: What it binds is unknown.

This clonotype originated in a woman between 40 and 55 years old in good health and CMV-seropositive. The sequenced sample was PBMCs. This rearrangement joins TRBV5-1 to TRBJ1-6; D is unresolved. CDR3 sequence (DNA): TGCGCCAGCAGCTTGGCATCGGAGAATTCACCCCTCCACTTT. This gives the protein CASSLASENSPLHF. Based on the CDR3 plus reference TRBV5-1 and TRBJ1-6, the full variable domain is KAGVTQTPRYLIKTRGQQVTLSCSPISGHRSVSWYQQTPGQGLQFLFEYFSETQRNKGNFPGRFSGRQFSNSRSEMNVSTLELGDSALYLCASSLASENSPLHFGNGTRLTVT.